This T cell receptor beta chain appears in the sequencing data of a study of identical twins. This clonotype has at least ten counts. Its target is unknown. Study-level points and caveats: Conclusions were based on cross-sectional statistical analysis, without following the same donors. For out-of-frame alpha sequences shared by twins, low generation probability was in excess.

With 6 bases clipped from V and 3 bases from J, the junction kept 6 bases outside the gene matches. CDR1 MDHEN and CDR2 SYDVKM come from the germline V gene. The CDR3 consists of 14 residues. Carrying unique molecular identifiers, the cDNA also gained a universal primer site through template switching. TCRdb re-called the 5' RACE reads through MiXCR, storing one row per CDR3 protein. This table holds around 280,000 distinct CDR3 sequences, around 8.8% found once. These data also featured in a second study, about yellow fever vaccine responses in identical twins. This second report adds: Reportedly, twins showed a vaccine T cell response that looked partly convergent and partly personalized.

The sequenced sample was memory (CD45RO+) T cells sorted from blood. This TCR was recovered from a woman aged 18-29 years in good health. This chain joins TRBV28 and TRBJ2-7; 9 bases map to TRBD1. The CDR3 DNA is TGTGCCAGCAGGGGGACAGGGCTTGGCTACGAGCAGTACTTC. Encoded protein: CASRGTGLGYEQYF.